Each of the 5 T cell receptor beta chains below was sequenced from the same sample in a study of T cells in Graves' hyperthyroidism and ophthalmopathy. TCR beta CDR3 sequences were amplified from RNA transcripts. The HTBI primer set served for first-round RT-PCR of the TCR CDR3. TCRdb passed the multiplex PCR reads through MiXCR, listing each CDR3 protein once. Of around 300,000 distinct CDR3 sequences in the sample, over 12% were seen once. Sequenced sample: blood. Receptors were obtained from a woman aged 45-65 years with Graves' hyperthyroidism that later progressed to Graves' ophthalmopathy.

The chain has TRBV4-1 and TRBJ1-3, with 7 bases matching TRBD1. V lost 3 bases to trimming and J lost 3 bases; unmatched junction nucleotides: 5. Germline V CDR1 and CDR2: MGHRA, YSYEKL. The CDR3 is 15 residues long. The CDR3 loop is CASSQRGGNGNTIYF. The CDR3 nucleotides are TGCGCCAGCAGCCAGAGAGGGGGCAATGGAAACACCATATATTTT.

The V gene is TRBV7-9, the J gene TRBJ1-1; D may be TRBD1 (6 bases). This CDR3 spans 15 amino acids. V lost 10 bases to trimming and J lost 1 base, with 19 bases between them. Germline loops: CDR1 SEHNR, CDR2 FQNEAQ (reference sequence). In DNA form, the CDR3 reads TGTGCCACAGAGCGGGGGCGGGGGACGAACACTGAAGCTTTCTTT. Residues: CATERGRGTNTEAFF.

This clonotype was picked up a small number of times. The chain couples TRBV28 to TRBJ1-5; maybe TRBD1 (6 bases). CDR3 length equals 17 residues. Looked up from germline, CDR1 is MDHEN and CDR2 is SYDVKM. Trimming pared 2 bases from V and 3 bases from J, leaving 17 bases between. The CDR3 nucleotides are TGTGCCAGCAGTTTAGGCAGGGGCTCTGCCTTCAATCAGCCCCAGCATTTT. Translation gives CASSLGRGSAFNQPQHF.

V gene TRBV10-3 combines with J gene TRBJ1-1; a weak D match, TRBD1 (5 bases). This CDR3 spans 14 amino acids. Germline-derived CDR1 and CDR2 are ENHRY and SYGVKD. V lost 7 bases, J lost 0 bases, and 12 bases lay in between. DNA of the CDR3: TGTGCCATCACTCGGGACCTTATGAACACTGAAGCTTTCTTT. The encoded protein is CAITRDLMNTEAFF.

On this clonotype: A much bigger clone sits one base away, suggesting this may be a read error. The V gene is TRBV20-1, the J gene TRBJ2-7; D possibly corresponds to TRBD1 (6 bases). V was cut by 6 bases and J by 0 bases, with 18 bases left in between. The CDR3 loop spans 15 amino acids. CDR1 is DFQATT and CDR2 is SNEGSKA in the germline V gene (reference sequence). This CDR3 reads CSATGTTQSSYEQYF. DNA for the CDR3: TGCAGTGCCACGGGGACAACCCAGAGCTCCTACGAGCAGTACTTC.